The 32 T cell receptor beta chains presented below share a single source sample, sequenced in a study of blood T cell repertoires in COVID-19. Clones were sequenced by immunoSEQ multiplex PCR, and TCRdb holds only the in-frame ones, with some missing. The repertoire has about 410,000 clones, 70% to 90% of them found once; the top ten carry more than 1.4%. Sequenced: peripheral blood. These receptors were taken from a woman aged 25-40 years with active or convalescent COVID-19.

This clone has a single count. V is TRBV14 and J is TRBJ2-7; perhaps TRBD1 as D (5 bases). The CDR3 is 12 residues long. Germline loops: CDR1 SGHDN, CDR2 FVKESK. V was clipped by 7 bases and J by 1 base, with 8 bases between them. The CDR3 bases are TGTGCCAGCAACACAGGTTCCTACGAGCAGTACTTC. It specifies CASNTGSYEQYF. Variable domain in full (rest from reference TRBV14 and TRBJ2-7): EAGVTQFPSHSVIEKGQTVTLRCDPISGHDNLYWYRRVMGKEIKFLLHFVKESKQDESGMPNNRFLAERTGGTYSTLKVQPAELEDSGVYFCASNTGSYEQYFGPGTRLTVT.

The V and J genes are TRBV6-5 and TRBJ1-1; D gene uncertain. This CDR3 spans 14 amino acids. The V gene's germline CDR1 is MNHEY and CDR2 SVGAGI. V shed 10 bases and J shed 0 bases, with 15 bases lying between them. CDR3 bases: TGTGCCACCCAACTCGCCGTGGTGAACACTGAAGCTTTCTTT. It specifies CATQLAVVNTEAFF.

The CDR3 here is CASSLLQGSDTQYF. In DNA, the CDR3 is TGTGCCAGCAGCTTGTTGCAGGGATCAGATACGCAGTATTTT. The rearrangement links TRBV5-4 to TRBJ2-3, with D perhaps matching TRBD1 (5 bases). The CDR3 has 14 amino acids. The germline gives CDR1 SGHNT, CDR2 YYREEE (reference sequence). V was pared by 1 base and J by 4 bases, with 10 bases between.

V gene TRBV4-2 combines with J gene TRBJ1-5; no clear D. Trimming pared 0 bases from V and 4 bases from J, leaving 10 bases between. Germline CDR1 LGHNA, CDR2 YNFKEQ. The CDR3 has 15 amino acids. CDR3 residues: CASSQDWGGNQPQHF. The DNA for the CDR3 is TGTGCCAGCAGCCAAGATTGGGGAGGGAATCAGCCCCAGCATTTT.

This rearrangement joins TRBV11-2 to TRBJ1-4; possible D gene TRBD1, 5 bases. The CDR3 has 15 amino acids. The germline CDR1 and CDR2 sequences are SGHAT and FQNNGV. Trimming took 3 bases from V and 1 from J, leaving 9 bases between them. The CDR3 protein is CASSFTQGTNEKLFF. The CDR3 bases are TGTGCCAGCAGCTTCACTCAGGGAACTAATGAAAAACTGTTTTTT.

The chain combines TRBV6-2 or TRBV6-3 with TRBJ2-1; TRBD2 agrees at 7 bases. The CDR3 is made up of 15 amino acids. In germline, CDR1 is MNHEY, CDR2 SVGEGT. V gave up 2 bases and J gave up 4 bases; unmatched junction bases: 5. The CDR3 DNA is TGTGCCAGCAGTTACGGGGCTAGCGGATACAATGAGCAGTTCTTC. It codes for CASSYGASGYNEQFF.

This clone was seen repeatedly, ten times or more. This sequence joins TRBV19 and TRBJ1-4; possibly TRBD1 for D (6 bases). V was pared by 3 bases and J by 5 bases, with 19 bases between. Germline CDR1 LNHDA, CDR2 SQIVND (reference sequence). This CDR3 is built from 17 residues. The CDR3 here is CASSIDRGTDINEKLFF. The CDR3 coding sequence is TGTGCCAGTAGTATCGATAGGGGGACGGATATAAATGAAAAACTGTTTTTT.

The rearrangement links TRBV12-3 or TRBV12-4 to TRBJ2-1; no clear D. The CDR3 extends over 13 amino acids. Trimming removed 6 bases at V and 5 bases at J, with 11 bases between. As DNA, the CDR3 is TGTGCCAGCAGCCCGCCAGACAACAATGAGCAGTTCTTC. This sequence encodes CASSPPDNNEQFF.

The V call is TRBV11-2, the J call TRBJ1-4; D may be TRBD1 (5 bases). Trimming took off 2 bases at V and 3 bases at J, with 13 bases between the two ends. The CDR3 loop spans 16 amino acids. Germline CDR1 and CDR2: SGHAT and FQNNGV. The CDR3 DNA follows: TGTGCCAGCAGCTTACCGGGGTGGGGGGCTAATGAAAAACTGTTTTTT. Its translation: CASSLPGWGANEKLFF.

The chain joins TRBV4-1 to TRBJ2-3; 7 bases match TRBD2. V dropped 4 bases and J dropped 2; count of bases not matched to a gene: 9. This CDR3 is 16 amino acids long. Germline V gene sequence: CDR1 MGHRA, CDR2 YSYEKL. The CDR3 DNA is TGCGCCAGCAGCCGTCCGACGGGGGGATTCACAGATACGCAGTATTTT. It is translated as CASSRPTGGFTDTQYF.

The chain employs TRBV5-4 and TRBJ2-7; 8 bases map to TRBD2. The trim removed 4 bases at V and 0 bases at J, leaving 12 bases unmatched. The CDR3 has 17 residues. Germline CDR1 reads SGHNT; CDR2 reads YYREEE (reference sequence). The DNA of the CDR3 is TGTGCCAGCAGCCGACTTGGTCTTAGCGGGGACTCCTACGAGCAGTACTTC. It specifies CASSRLGLSGDSYEQYF.

V usage is TRBV5-1 and J usage is TRBJ1-3; D is perhaps TRBD1 (5 bases). The CDR3 has 14 residues. The germline V gene has CDR1 SGHRS and CDR2 YFSETQ. The V end lost 5 bases, the J end lost 2 bases, and 11 bases lay between the germline ends. The CDR3 DNA sequence: TGCGCCAGCAGTTCCTCAGGGACTGGAAACACCATATATTTT. This translates into CASSSSGTGNTIYF.

This clone was picked up one time. The genes are TRBV5-4 and TRBJ1-1; possibly TRBD1 for D (5 bases). V was trimmed by 4 bases and J by 7 bases, leaving 14 bases between them. The CDR3 sequence is 13 residues long. In germline, CDR1 is SGHNT, CDR2 YYREEE (reference sequence). The CDR3 region has the DNA TGTGCCAGCAGCCCGGAGACAGTTAGTGAAGCTTTCTTT. Translation gives CASSPETVSEAFF.

The chain couples TRBV5-6 to TRBJ1-1, with 7 positions matching TRBD1. Per the germline V gene, CDR1 is SGHDT and CDR2 is YYEEEE. The V gene end was trimmed by 0 bases and the J gene end by 4 bases; junction bases not matched to a gene: 12. The CDR3 is 17 amino acids. The CDR3 loop reads CASSLARTGSVFTEAFF. The DNA for the CDR3 is TGTGCCAGCAGCTTGGCACGGACAGGAAGTGTGTTCACTGAAGCTTTCTTT.

V and J are TRBV11-2 and TRBJ1-2; 7 nucleotides line up with TRBD1. Losses at the gene ends were 5 bases for V and 3 bases for J; bases not matched to a gene: 6. CDR1 and CDR2 (germline): SGHAT, FQNNGV. The CDR3 is made up of 14 amino acids. In nucleotides, the CDR3 is TGTGCCAGCAGCCCCGGACAGGCCTACTATGGCTACACCTTC. It is translated as CASSPGQAYYGYTF. Combining the CDR3 with reference TRBV11-2 and TRBJ1-2 gives the whole variable domain EAGVAQSPRYKIIEKRQSVAFWCNPISGHATLYWYQQILGQGPKLLIQFQNNGVVDDSQLPKDRFSAERLKGVDSTLKIQPAKLEDSAVYLCASSPGQAYYGYTFGSGTRLTVV.

The CDR3 sequence is CASSTRTVSDYGYTF. The CDR3 DNA reads TGTGCCAGCAGCACCCGGACAGTTTCAGACTATGGCTACACCTTC. The genes are TRBV11-2 and TRBJ1-2, with a possible D match to TRBD1 (6 bases). Looked up from germline, CDR1 is SGHAT and CDR2 is FQNNGV. The CDR3 sequence is 15 residues long. Trimming took off 5 bases at V and 3 bases at J, with 16 bases between the two ends.

This clone showed up just once. V gene TRBV12-3 or TRBV12-4 combines with J gene TRBJ1-2; maybe TRBD1 (6 bases). The CDR3 spans 11 residues. Trimming took off 5 bases at V and 14 bases at J, with 15 bases between the two ends. The DNA of the CDR3 is TGTGCCAGCAGTCCCGGACAGTCTCAGACCTTC. Translated: CASSPGQSQTF.

This clone was detected many times. The J gene is TRBJ2-2, the V gene TRBV5-1; 7 bases are a match to TRBD1. CDR1 is SGHRS and CDR2 is YFSETQ in the germline V gene. Trimming cost V 4 bases and J 4 bases; bases outside gene matches: 4. This CDR3 contains 14 residues. The chain's CDR3 is CASSQGQTTGELFF. The CDR3 coding sequence is TGCGCCAGCAGCCAGGGACAGACCACCGGGGAGCTGTTTTTT.

The chain is built from TRBV19 and TRBJ1-6; 7 bases map to TRBD1. There are 14 residues in the CDR3. Per germline, CDR1 LNHDA and CDR2 SQIVND (reference sequence). The V gene end was trimmed by 8 bases and the J gene end by 0 bases; junction bases not matched to a gene: 1. The CDR3 DNA follows: TGTGCCAGTCAGGGGGTCTCCTATAATTCACCCCTCCACTTT. The encoded protein is CASQGVSYNSPLHF. The full variable domain, with the rest looked up from reference TRBV19 and TRBJ1-6, is DGGITQSPKYLFRKEGQNVTLSCEQNLNHDAMYWYRQDPGQGLRLIYYSQIVNDFQKGDIAEGYSVSREKKESFPLTVTSAQKNPTAFYLCASQGVSYNSPLHFGNGTRLTVT.

This sequence joins TRBV27 and TRBJ1-2; D possibly corresponds to TRBD1 (5 bases). V lost 2 bases and J 4 bases, leaving 11 bases between the germline ends. The CDR3 length is 14 residues. In germline, CDR1 is MNHEY, CDR2 SMNVEV (reference sequence). This CDR3 reads CASSLKADTYGYTF. The CDR3 region has the DNA TGTGCCAGCAGTTTAAAGGCGGACACCTATGGCTACACCTTC.

The rearrangement links TRBV6-5 to TRBJ1-4; D unresolved. This CDR3 has 14 residues. Germline CDR1 is MNHEY and CDR2 is SVGAGI. Trimming took off 0 bases at V and 2 bases at J, with 4 bases between the two ends. The CDR3 nucleotides read TGTGCCAGCAGTTACTCGGAGACTAATGAAAAACTGTTTTTT. Translated, it gives CASSYSETNEKLFF.

The rearrangement links TRBV27 to TRBJ1-2; 7 bases match TRBD1. V lost 8 bases and J lost 4; bases outside the gene matches: 13. The CDR3 is 15 amino acids. In germline, CDR1 is MNHEY, CDR2 SMNVEV (reference sequence). CDR3 in DNA: TGTGCCAGCGGATCGATCGGGACAGCCGGCTATGGCTACACCTTC. It is translated as CASGSIGTAGYGYTF.

The rearrangement joins TRBV3-1 (or the pseudogene TRBV3-2) to TRBJ2-1; 9 bases are a match to TRBD2. Trimming at V came to 1 base and at J to 3 bases, leaving 1 base not matched to a gene. Germline V gene lookup returns CDR1 LGHDT and CDR2 YNNKEL (reference sequence). The CDR3 sequence is 15 residues long. Here the CDR3 reads CASSQASGIYNEQFF. The CDR3 DNA is TGTGCCAGCAGCCAAGCTAGCGGGATCTACAATGAGCAGTTCTTC.

This chain uses TRBV29-1 with TRBJ2-5; 8 bases line up with TRBD1. The CDR3 loop spans 14 amino acids. CDR1 and CDR2 (germline): SQVTM, ANQGSEA. V shed 6 bases and J 0 bases; nucleotides not matched to a gene: 6. In DNA form, the CDR3 reads TGCAGCGTGGCCCCGGGACAGGACCAAGAGACCCAGTACTTC. Translation gives CSVAPGQDQETQYF.

The chain combines TRBV5-6 with TRBJ1-3; 7 bases fit TRBD1. CDR3 length: 19 residues. V lost 5 bases to trimming and J lost 0 bases; unmatched junction nucleotides: 17. CDR1 is SGHDT and CDR2 is YYEEEE in the germline V gene. As DNA, the CDR3 is TGTGCCAGCAGTATACTGTACGAGTCCGGGACAGTCTCTGGAAACACCATATATTTT. As protein: CASSILYESGTVSGNTIYF.

The CDR3 is CASSIPDTSSRLGEQFF. The CDR3 DNA follows: TGTGCCAGTAGTATACCTGATACTAGCTCCCGCCTGGGTGAGCAGTTCTTC. This chain connects TRBV19 to TRBJ2-1, with D possibly TRBD2 on 6 matching bases. Trimming left V 2 bases short and J 9 bases short, with 23 bases between. This CDR3 contains 17 residues. In germline, CDR1 is LNHDA, CDR2 SQIVND (reference sequence).

The CDR3 coding sequence is TGTGCCAGCAGCTTACCTTATCAGCCCCAGCATTTT. Translating gives CASSLPYQPQHF. The chain uses TRBV7-9 and TRBJ1-5, with D unclear. The germline V gene encodes CDR1 SEHNR and CDR2 FQNEAQ (reference sequence). This CDR3 is built from 12 residues. The V gene lost 2 bases and the J gene lost 5 bases, with 4 bases spanning the gap.

This chain links TRBV13 with TRBJ1-4; 8 positions match TRBD1. Germline CDR1 is PRHDT and CDR2 is FYEKMQ (reference sequence). The V gene end was trimmed by 5 bases and the J gene end by 3 bases; junction bases not matched to a gene: 11. The CDR3 loop spans 17 amino acids. The CDR3 is CASSRTQRQGSNEKLFF. The CDR3 DNA reads as TGTGCCAGCAGCCGGACACAACGACAGGGGTCTAATGAAAAACTGTTTTTT.

The V call is TRBV5-8, the J call TRBJ2-2; 10 nucleotides agree with TRBD2. Trimming removed 3 bases from V and 2 bases from J; junction bases left unmatched: 10. The CDR3 has 18 residues. The germline gives CDR1 SGHTS, CDR2 YDEGEE. DNA for the CDR3: TGTGCCAGCAGCTCACCCCTGCCTAGCGGGAGAAACACCGGGGAGCTGTTTTTT. Residues: CASSSPLPSGRNTGELFF.

This clone was counted once. Here the CDR3 DNA reads TGTGCCAGCAGTACAACTTTCTCGACAGGACCCACAGATACGCAGTATTTT. It codes for CASSTTFSTGPTDTQYF. The chain couples TRBV28 to TRBJ2-3, with a possible D match to TRBD1 (6 bases). Per germline, CDR1 MDHEN and CDR2 SYDVKM. With 5 bases removed from V and 2 bases from J, the gap between germline ends came to 20 bases. This CDR3 comprises 17 residues.

This clone occurred many times. This chain uses TRBV15 with TRBJ1-3, with D perhaps TRBD1 (5 bases). The germline V gene has CDR1 LNHNV and CDR2 YYDKDF (reference sequence). The CDR3 extends over 13 amino acids. The V gene lost 5 bases and the J gene lost 2 bases, with 7 bases spanning the gap. Here the CDR3 DNA reads TGTGCCACCAGCGGGGCAGCTGGAAACACCATATATTTT. Its translation is CATSGAAGNTIYF.

V gene TRBV4-1 combines with J gene TRBJ2-7, with D maybe TRBD1 (5 bases). Trimming left V 0 bases short and J 4 bases short, with 13 bases between. This CDR3 contains 15 residues. Germline V gene sequence: CDR1 MGHRA, CDR2 YSYEKL. Here the CDR3 DNA reads TGCGCCAGCAGCCAAGATGAACAGGCAAATTACGAGCAGTACTTC. It codes for CASSQDEQANYEQYF.